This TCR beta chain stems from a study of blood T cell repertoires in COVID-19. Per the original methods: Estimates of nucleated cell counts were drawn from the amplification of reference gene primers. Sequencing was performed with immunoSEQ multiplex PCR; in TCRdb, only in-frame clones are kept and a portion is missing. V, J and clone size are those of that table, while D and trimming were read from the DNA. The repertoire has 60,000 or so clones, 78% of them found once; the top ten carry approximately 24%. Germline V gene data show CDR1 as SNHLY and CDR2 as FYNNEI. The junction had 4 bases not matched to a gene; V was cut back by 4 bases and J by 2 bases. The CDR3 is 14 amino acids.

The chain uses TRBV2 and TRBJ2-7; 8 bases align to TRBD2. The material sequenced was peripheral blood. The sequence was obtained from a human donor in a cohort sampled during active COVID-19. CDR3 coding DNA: TGTGCCAGCAGTGCTAGCGGGCTGACCTACGAGCAGTACTTC. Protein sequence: CASSASGLTYEQYF.